The present T cell receptor (beta chain) was sequenced within a study of T cells in pancreatic ductal adenocarcinoma. Selected pancreatic ductal adenocarcinoma patients had undergone surgery without neoadjuvant therapy. The CDR3 totals 11 residues. The germline V gene has CDR1 SGHNT and CDR2 YENEEA. Trimming took off 5 bases at V and 5 bases at J, with 3 bases between the two ends. Method: immunoSEQ multiplex PCR; TCRdb's copy keeps in-frame clones and lacks some. This table holds tens of thousands of clones, roughly nine tenths found once. In its sample, this clone was seen once. This clonotype was sampled from a human donor with pancreatic ductal adenocarcinoma. The sequencing sample was made of PBMCs. The chain is built from TRBV11-3 and TRBJ1-4; no reliable D call. The CDR3 bases are TGTGCCAGCAGCACAAATGAAAAACTGTTTTTT. As protein: CASSTNEKLFF. Using reference TRBV11-3 and TRBJ1-4 for the parts outside the CDR3, the full variable domain is EAGVVQSPRYKIIEKKQPVAFWCNPISGHNTLYWYLQNLGQGPELLIRYENEEAVDDSQLPKDRFSAERLKGVDSTLKIQPAELGDSAVYLCASSTNEKLFFGSGTQLSVL.